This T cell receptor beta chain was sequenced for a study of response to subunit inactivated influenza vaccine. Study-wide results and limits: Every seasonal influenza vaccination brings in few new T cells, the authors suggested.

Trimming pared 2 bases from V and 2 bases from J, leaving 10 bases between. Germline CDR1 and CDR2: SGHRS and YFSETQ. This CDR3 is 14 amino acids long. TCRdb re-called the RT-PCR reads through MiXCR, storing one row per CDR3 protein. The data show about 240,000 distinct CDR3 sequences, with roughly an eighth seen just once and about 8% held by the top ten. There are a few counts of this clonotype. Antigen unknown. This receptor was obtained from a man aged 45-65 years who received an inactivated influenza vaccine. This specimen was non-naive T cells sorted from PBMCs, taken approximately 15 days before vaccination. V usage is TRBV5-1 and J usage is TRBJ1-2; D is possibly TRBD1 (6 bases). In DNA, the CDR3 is TGCGCCAGCAGCTTAGGACAGCCCAACTATGGCTACACCTTC. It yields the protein CASSLGQPNYGYTF.